This T cell receptor (beta chain) was profiled in a study of OX40 agonist ivuxolimab in advanced cancers. Regarding the study as a whole: No antigen was identified for the clonally expanded peripheral T cells. More expanded clones were found, on average, in CD8+ than in CD4+ T cells. CD4+ and CD8+ T cells in blood underwent clonal expansion by week 6 at 0.1 to 3.0 mg/kg.

In the case of this clone: Its antigen is undetermined.

Some clones are missing from TCRdb's copy, which holds only in-frame ones; the method was immunoSEQ multiplex PCR. The sample yields about 25,000 clones, roughly 83% seen once. Blood got drawn at baseline, again on cycle 4 day 1, and then on cycle 7 day 1. The receptor was derived from an adult with an advanced solid tumor such as melanoma, head and neck, liver or kidney cancer. The input for sequencing was CD4+ or CD8+ T cells sorted from blood, taken in a trial of the OX40 agonist ivuxolimab.

The CDR3 coding sequence is TGTGCTACCCTGGGCAGGGGGAGGGCCGTAGATACGCAGTATTTT. This sequence encodes CATLGRGRAVDTQYF. The chain is built from TRBV30 and TRBJ2-3; TRBD1 or TRBD2 may be the D gene (7 bases each). The CDR3 extends over 15 amino acids. Germline lookup yields CDR1 GTSNPN and CDR2 SVGIG (reference sequence).